One T cell receptor (beta chain) is described in this entry. The protocol was immunoSEQ multiplex PCR, while the TCRdb copy is restricted to in-frame clones and leaves out a portion. Here the sample spans 150,000 to 200,000 clones, roughly 91% being singletons. The data were obtained in a study of blood T cell repertoires in COVID-19. As for the study in general: T cells, B-cell-depleted T cells, or PBMCs supplied cDNA or gDNA.

This TCR was sampled from a man aged 35-49 years with active or convalescent COVID-19. The specimen sequenced was peripheral blood.

The CDR3 sequence: CASGGTGGYYGYTF. CDR3 DNA: TGCGCCAGCGGCGGGACAGGGGGCTACTATGGCTACACCTTC. The genes are TRBV10-2 and TRBJ1-2, with 12 bases aligning to TRBD1. The CDR3 has 14 amino acids. In germline, CDR1 is WSHSY, CDR2 SAAADI. Trimming took 8 bases from V and 3 from J; bases not matched to a gene: 4.